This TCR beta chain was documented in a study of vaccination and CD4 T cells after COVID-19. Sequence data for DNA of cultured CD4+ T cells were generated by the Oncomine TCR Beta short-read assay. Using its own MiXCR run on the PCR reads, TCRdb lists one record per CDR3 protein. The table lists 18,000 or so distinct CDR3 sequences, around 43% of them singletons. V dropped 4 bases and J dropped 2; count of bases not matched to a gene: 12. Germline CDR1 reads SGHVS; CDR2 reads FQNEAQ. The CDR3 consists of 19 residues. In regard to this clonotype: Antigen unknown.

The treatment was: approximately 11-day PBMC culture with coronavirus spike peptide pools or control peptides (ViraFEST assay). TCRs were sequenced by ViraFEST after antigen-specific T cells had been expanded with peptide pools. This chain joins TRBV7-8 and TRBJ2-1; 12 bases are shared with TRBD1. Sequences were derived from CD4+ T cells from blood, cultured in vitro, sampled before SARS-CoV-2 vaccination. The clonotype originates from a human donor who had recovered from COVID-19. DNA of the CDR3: TGTGCCAGCAGCTCAAAAACGATCGGGACAGGGGGCACCTACAATGAGCAGTTCTTC. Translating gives CASSSKTIGTGGTYNEQFF.